Given below is one T cell receptor beta chain in context. The antigen is undetermined. These data originate in a study of T cell repertoires in cytomegalovirus infection. Study information: In public TCR beta signatures, there were indications of both CMV infection and matching HLA type.

V lost 2 bases and J lost 8, with 16 bases in between. Germline CDR1 reads SGHTA; CDR2 reads FQGNSA. The length of the CDR3 is 15 residues. The study's findings and limits: Carriers of CMV and the relevant HLA type were discriminated by public TCR beta frequency. The ex vivo response showed dominance by HLA-C-restricted CMV-specific TCR beta clonotypes.

Each CDR3 protein is one row after TCRdb ran MiXCR on the reads. The repertoire holds about 98,000 distinct CDR3 sequences, with approximately 17% as singletons. The clonotype was recovered from a human donor in good health (CMV status not recorded). Some clones in this sample may be carry-over from other donors' samples. Sequenced sample: PBMCs. V is TRBV7-2 and J is TRBJ2-1; D not certain. The CDR3 nucleotides are TGTGCCAGCAGCTTAAGAATTACGGGTCTCCATGAGCAGTTCTTC. Translated: CASSLRITGLHEQFF. Looking up the rest from reference TRBV7-2 and TRBJ2-1 gives the full variable domain: GAGVSQSPSNKVTEKGKDVELRCDPISGHTALYWYRQSLGQGLEFLIYFQGNSAPDKSGLPSDRFSAERTGGSVSTLTIQRTQQEDSAVYLCASSLRITGLHEQFFGPGTRLTVL.